A single sample is the source of the 14 T cell receptor beta chains below, sequenced in a study of shared clonotypes between healthy human individuals. TCRdb's copy holds only in-frame clones and misses some; the assay was immunoSEQ multiplex PCR. In the table there are around 1.5 million clones, approximately 98% of which are singletons. Material: naive CD4+ T cells sorted from blood. Stated subset: CD45RA+ positively selected. The receptors shown here come from a man aged 25-40 years in good health.

The genes are TRBV7-9 and TRBJ1-1; D unresolved. The germline V gene encodes CDR1 SEHNR and CDR2 FQNEAQ (reference sequence). This CDR3 has 15 residues. The V and J ends lost 2 bases and 0 bases respectively, with 10 bases between them. The CDR3 region is CASSLSRGLNTEAFF. CDR3 in DNA: TGTGCCAGCAGCTTAAGTAGAGGTTTGAACACTGAAGCTTTCTTT.

J is TRBJ2-7 and V is TRBV18; possibly TRBD2 for D (6 bases). Germline CDR1 and CDR2: KGHSH and LQKENI. The CDR3 has 14 amino acids. V was clipped by 4 bases and J by 5 bases, with 15 bases between them. CDR3 bases: TGTGCCAGCTCACTCTTGGAGGGTTTCCACGAGCAGTACTTC. This gives the protein CASSLLEGFHEQYF.

This sequence joins TRBV6-5 and TRBJ1-3, with no clear D. Germline V gene sequence: CDR1 MNHEY, CDR2 SVGAGI. This CDR3 has 12 residues. The V end was cut by 9 bases, the J end by 4 bases, with 10 bases between. The CDR3 nucleotides read TGTGCCAGTCAAAATAGGGGAAACACCATATATTTT. This gives the protein CASQNRGNTIYF.

V and J are TRBV5-4 and TRBJ2-1; TRBD2 aligns across 10 bases. The CDR3 totals 17 residues. The V gene end was trimmed by 0 bases and the J gene end by 8 bases; junction bases not matched to a gene: 11. Germline V gives CDR1 SGHNT, CDR2 YYREEE (reference sequence). The DNA for the CDR3 is TGTGCCAGCAGCTTGGGGGTTCCTAGCGGGAGTAGGTATGAGCAGTTCTTC. This codes for CASSLGVPSGSRYEQFF.

The chain uses TRBV2 and TRBJ2-1; D may match TRBD1 or TRBD2 (5 bases each). The CDR3 is 16 residues long. The ends were cut back, 6 bases at V and 5 bases at J, with 20 bases in the middle. Germline V gives CDR1 SNHLY, CDR2 FYNNEI. Written as DNA, the CDR3 is TGTGCCAGCAGGGCGCGGTTCCGGGACCCAAACAATGAGCAGTTCTTC. Protein product: CASRARFRDPNNEQFF. The full variable domain, its missing parts supplied by reference TRBV2 and TRBJ2-1, is EPEVTQTPSHQVTQMGQEVILRCVPISNHLYFYWYRQILGQKVEFLVSFYNNEISEKSEIFDDQFSVERPDGSNFTLKIRSTKLEDSAMYFCASRARFRDPNNEQFFGPGTRLTVL.

The chain couples TRBV18 to TRBJ2-3; the match to TRBD2 covers 12 bases. The CDR3 has 17 residues. After removal of 1 base from V and 6 bases from J, the junction contained 8 bases not matched to a gene. Germline CDR1 reads KGHSH; CDR2 reads LQKENI. Here the CDR3 reads CASSPLQTSGRLDTQYF. The CDR3 DNA reads TGTGCCAGCTCACCACTACAGACTAGCGGGAGATTGGATACGCAGTATTTT.

The genes are TRBV7-3 and TRBJ2-7; 9 bases line up with TRBD1. The CDR3 length is 13 residues. The germline V gene encodes CDR1 SGHTA and CDR2 FQGTGA. V trimming: 5 bases; J trimming: 7 bases; junction bases outside the gene matches: 6. The CDR3 spells CASSPGTGSEQYF. CDR3 nucleotide sequence: TGTGCCAGCAGCCCCGGGACAGGGTCAGAGCAGTACTTC. The whole variable domain, remainder taken from reference TRBV7-3 and TRBJ2-7, is GAGVSQTPSNKVTEKGKYVELRCDPISGHTALYWYRQSLGQGPEFLIYFQGTGAADDSGLPNDRFFAVRPEGSVSTLKIQRTERGDSAVYLCASSPGTGSEQYFGPGTRLTVT.

In its sample, this clone was seen once. The rearrangement links TRBV5-1 to TRBJ2-7, with TRBD1 as a possible D gene (6 bases). The ends were cut back, 2 bases at V and 2 bases at J, with 17 bases in the middle. The CDR3 covers 16 residues. Germline CDR1 reads SGHRS; CDR2 reads YFSETQ. CDR3 DNA sequence: TGCGCCAGCAGCTTACCCACCGGGACACCTACCTACGAGCAGTACTTC. It encodes CASSLPTGTPTYEQYF.

The chain has TRBV6-5 and TRBJ1-3; a possible D gene is TRBD1 (5 bases). Trimming took 8 bases from V and 0 from J, leaving 14 bases between them. The germline V gene encodes CDR1 MNHEY and CDR2 SVGAGI. This CDR3 is built from 15 residues. The DNA for the CDR3 is TGTGCCAGCGTCCGGGACCCCAGCTCTGGAAACACCATATATTTT. The encoded protein is CASVRDPSSGNTIYF.

This clone was found once. V is TRBV27 and J is TRBJ2-7, with D perhaps TRBD1 (6 bases). V was pared by 0 bases and J by 1 base, with 10 bases between. CDR1 MNHEY and CDR2 SMNVEV come from the germline V gene (reference sequence). This CDR3 comprises 15 residues. CDR3 residues: CASSLSDRDSYEQYF. CDR3 sequence (DNA): TGTGCCAGCAGTTTATCGGACAGAGATTCCTACGAGCAGTACTTC.

The chain recombines TRBV18 with TRBJ2-1, with D possibly matching TRBD2 (6 bases). Germline V gene lookup returns CDR1 KGHSH and CDR2 LQKENI. The V end lost 5 bases, the J end lost 0 bases, and 11 bases lay between the germline ends. There are 15 residues in the CDR3. The CDR3 loop is CASSDSGTSYNEQFF. The CDR3, as DNA: TGTGCCAGCTCAGATAGCGGAACCTCCTACAATGAGCAGTTCTTC.

V usage is TRBV9 and J usage is TRBJ2-3; either TRBD1 or TRBD2 may fit D (6 bases each). The germline V and J ends were trimmed by 3 bases and 0 bases, with 29 bases remaining between them. Germline lookup yields CDR1 SGDLS and CDR2 YYNGEE. The CDR3 is made up of 21 amino acids. This CDR3 is CASSAKGGGPRTTTSTDTQYF. The CDR3 nucleotides read TGTGCCAGCAGCGCTAAGGGGGGAGGTCCACGGACAACAACTAGCACAGATACGCAGTATTTT.

J is TRBJ2-7 and V is TRBV6-4; 9 bases align to TRBD2. This CDR3 contains 17 residues. The ends lost 3 bases at V and 6 bases at J; junction bases unmatched: 15. Germline lookup yields CDR1 MRHNA and CDR2 SNTAGT. CDR3 amino acids: CASSEHAVSGSLGEQYF. CDR3 in DNA: TGTGCCAGCAGTGAACACGCCGTTAGCGGGAGTCTGGGCGAGCAGTACTTC.

This chain joins TRBV6-5 and TRBJ1-2; no definite D call. CDR3 length equals 14 residues. Deletions cut 6 bases from V and 5 bases from J, with 16 bases between. The V gene's germline CDR1 is MNHEY and CDR2 SVGAGI. CDR3 protein: CASSQSGWGYGYTF. CDR3 nucleotide sequence: TGTGCCAGCAGCCAATCGGGCTGGGGTTATGGCTACACCTTC.